A selection of T cell receptor beta chains follows, all from one sample in a study of a mutant IDH1 vaccine in newly diagnosed glioma. Using immunoSEQ multiplex PCR, the repertoire was profiled, and TCRdb retains in-frame clones only, with some absent. The data hold almost 95,000 clones, with nearly 90% observed a single time. These receptors have no identified antigens. The sequenced sample was PBMCs, obtained from a glioma patient whose treatment included an IDH1 peptide vaccine. The source of these receptors is a woman in her forties or fifties with glioma. Both conserved end residues are part of each CDR3. The order of the fields is D gene, clone size, V gene, J gene, CDR3 protein, CDR3 DNA. The D gene is left open where the match is weak. Clone size appears in some rows only: once, few, many, or a class for an expanded clone.

d_gene: .; abundance: .; v_gene: TRBV28; j_gene: TRBJ1-2; CDR3aa: CASSLSRPGNYGYTF; CDR3nt: TGTGCCAGCAGTTTAAGTCGGCCAGGGAACTATGGCTACACCTTC
d_gene: TRBD1; abundance: .; v_gene: TRBV10-3; j_gene: TRBJ1-5; CDR3aa: CAISEDRVGQPQHF; CDR3nt: TGTGCCATCAGTGAGGACAGGGTGGGCCAGCCCCAGCATTTT
d_gene: .; abundance: .; v_gene: TRBV6-5; j_gene: TRBJ1-1; CDR3aa: CASKLVDRWNTEAFF; CDR3nt: TGTGCCAGCAAACTAGTCGACAGGTGGAACACTGAAGCTTTCTTT
d_gene: .; abundance: .; v_gene: TRBV30; j_gene: TRBJ2-2; CDR3aa: CAWSADPRRGAVF; CDR3nt: TGTGCCTGGAGTGCCGACCCGCGCCGGGGAGCTGTTTTT
d_gene: TRBD2; abundance: .; v_gene: TRBV10-1; j_gene: TRBJ2-7; CDR3aa: CASSESLAGGYEQYF; CDR3nt: TGCGCCAGCAGTGAGTCACTAGCGGGAGGATACGAGCAGTACTTC
d_gene: .; abundance: few; v_gene: TRBV27; j_gene: TRBJ2-7; CDR3aa: CASSSTRLATYEQYF; CDR3nt: TGTGCCAGCAGTTCCACTCGGCTTGCAACCTACGAGCAGTACTTC
d_gene: .; abundance: .; v_gene: TRBV25-1; j_gene: TRBJ2-5; CDR3aa: CAACHCQETQYF; CDR3nt: TGTGCCGCGTGTCATTGCCAAGAGACCCAGTACTTC
d_gene: TRBD1; abundance: .; v_gene: TRBV5-1; j_gene: TRBJ2-5; CDR3aa: CASSSGTGEETQYF; CDR3nt: TGCGCCAGCAGCTCTGGGACAGGGGAAGAGACCCAGTACTTC
d_gene: .; abundance: .; v_gene: TRBV6-1; j_gene: TRBJ1-2; CDR3aa: CAGSLNTNYGYTF; CDR3nt: TGTGCCGGATCGCTAAACACTAACTATGGCTACACCTTC
d_gene: .; abundance: .; v_gene: TRBV29-1; j_gene: TRBJ2-1; CDR3aa: CSVGGPGVNRDEQFF; CDR3nt: TGCAGCGTTGGGGGCCCAGGGGTCAATAGAGATGAGCAGTTCTTC
d_gene: TRBD2; abundance: .; v_gene: TRBV4-2; j_gene: TRBJ2-1; CDR3aa: CASSQGTSGDNEQFF; CDR3nt: TGTGCCAGCAGCCAAGGGACTAGCGGAGACAATGAGCAGTTCTTC
d_gene: .; abundance: .; v_gene: TRBV9; j_gene: TRBJ2-7; CDR3aa: CASSVDLPPGEQYF; CDR3nt: TGTGCCAGCAGCGTAGATCTCCCTCCTGGGGAGCAGTACTTC
d_gene: TRBD2; abundance: .; v_gene: TRBV19; j_gene: TRBJ2-3; CDR3aa: CASSIGTSGFPADTQYF; CDR3nt: TGTGCCAGTAGTATCGGGACTAGCGGTTTCCCTGCTGATACGCAGTATTTT
d_gene: TRBD2; abundance: .; v_gene: TRBV11-2; j_gene: TRBJ2-2; CDR3aa: CASTFLAGGNTGELFF; CDR3nt: TGTGCCAGCACCTTTCTAGCGGGAGGAAACACCGGGGAGCTGTTTTTT
d_gene: .; abundance: few; v_gene: TRBV30; j_gene: TRBJ1-1; CDR3aa: CAWSRPPSTEAFF; CDR3nt: TGTGCCTGGAGTCGGCCACCATCCACTGAAGCTTTCTTT
d_gene: .; abundance: .; v_gene: TRBV11-2; j_gene: TRBJ1-2; CDR3aa: CASSRGYGYTF; CDR3nt: TGTGCCAGCAGCCGGGGCTATGGCTACACCTTC
d_gene: .; abundance: .; v_gene: TRBV30; j_gene: TRBJ1-4; CDR3aa: CAWSVGPLYNEKLFF; CDR3nt: TGTGCCTGGAGTGTAGGCCCCTTGTATAATGAAAAACTGTTTTTT
d_gene: TRBD1; abundance: .; v_gene: TRBV28; j_gene: TRBJ2-2; CDR3aa: CASSRQDRVGGELFF; CDR3nt: TGTGCCAGCTCGCGGCAAGACAGGGTGGGCGGGGAGCTGTTTTTT
d_gene: TRBD2; abundance: .; v_gene: TRBV5-4; j_gene: TRBJ2-1; CDR3aa: CASSLPSGTVTGEQFF; CDR3nt: TGTGCCAGCAGCTTGCCTAGCGGGACTGTGACTGGTGAGCAGTTCTTC
d_gene: .; abundance: .; v_gene: TRBV19; j_gene: TRBJ2-7; CDR3aa: CASTSNSRAYEQYF; CDR3nt: TGTGCCAGTACCTCCAACTCTCGGGCCTACGAGCAGTACTTC
d_gene: .; abundance: .; v_gene: TRBV7-9; j_gene: TRBJ2-3; CDR3aa: CASSLAGGRTDTQYF; CDR3nt: TGTGCCAGCAGCTTAGCCGGGGGCCGCACAGATACGCAGTATTTT
d_gene: .; abundance: .; v_gene: TRBV20-1; j_gene: TRBJ2-5; CDR3aa: CGRKGETQYF; CDR3nt: TGCGGACGAAAGGGGGAGACCCAGTACTTC
d_gene: TRBD2; abundance: .; v_gene: TRBV28; j_gene: TRBJ2-7; CDR3aa: CASRDPGTSGYEQYF; CDR3nt: TGTGCCAGCAGGGACCCCGGGACTAGCGGTTACGAGCAGTACTTC
d_gene: .; abundance: .; v_gene: TRBV11-2; j_gene: TRBJ1-5; CDR3aa: CASSQDRNQPQHF; CDR3nt: TGTGCCAGCAGCCAAGACAGAAATCAGCCCCAGCATTTT
d_gene: .; abundance: .; v_gene: TRBV15; j_gene: TRBJ2-5; CDR3aa: CATSLTTGTPKETQYF; CDR3nt: TGTGCCACCAGCTTAACTACCGGGACCCCTAAGGAGACCCAGTACTTC
d_gene: TRBD1; abundance: .; v_gene: TRBV6-6; j_gene: TRBJ1-2; CDR3aa: CASQGQQNYGYTF; CDR3nt: TGTGCCAGCCAGGGACAGCAAAACTATGGCTACACCTTC
d_gene: .; abundance: .; v_gene: TRBV5-1; j_gene: TRBJ2-7; CDR3aa: CASSLDLAISFYEQYF; CDR3nt: TGCGCCAGCAGCTTGGATCTAGCGATCTCGTTCTACGAGCAGTACTTC
d_gene: TRBD1; abundance: once; v_gene: TRBV11-2; j_gene: TRBJ2-1; CDR3aa: CASTGGYNEQFF; CDR3nt: TGTGCCAGCACAGGGGGCTACAATGAGCAGTTCTTC
d_gene: .; abundance: .; v_gene: TRBV27; j_gene: TRBJ2-6; CDR3aa: CASSASGANVLTF; CDR3nt: TGTGCCAGCAGTGCGTCCGGGGCCAACGTCCTGACTTTC
d_gene: TRBD1; abundance: .; v_gene: TRBV4-1; j_gene: TRBJ2-1; CDR3aa: CASSQGQGGNEQFF; CDR3nt: TGCGCCAGCAGCCAGGGACAGGGAGGGAATGAGCAGTTCTTC
d_gene: TRBD2; abundance: .; v_gene: TRBV19; j_gene: TRBJ2-3; CDR3aa: CATGLGSGRATDTQYF; CDR3nt: TGTGCCACCGGCCTGGGAAGCGGGAGGGCTACAGATACGCAGTATTTT
d_gene: TRBD1; abundance: .; v_gene: TRBV20-1; j_gene: TRBJ2-7; CDR3aa: CSAPGGIGQYF; CDR3nt: TGCAGTGCCCCAGGGGGCATTGGGCAGTACTTC
d_gene: TRBD1; abundance: .; v_gene: TRBV28; j_gene: TRBJ1-5; CDR3aa: CASKGTANTHSNQPQHF; CDR3nt: TGTGCCAGCAAAGGGACAGCCAATACACATAGCAATCAGCCCCAGCATTTT
d_gene: TRBD1; abundance: .; v_gene: TRBV11-2; j_gene: TRBJ2-7; CDR3aa: CASSLGGGQLYEQYF; CDR3nt: TGTGCCAGCAGCTTAGGTGGGGGACAGCTCTACGAGCAGTACTTC
d_gene: .; abundance: .; v_gene: TRBV6-1; j_gene: TRBJ1-6; CDR3aa: CASRDSHNSPLHF; CDR3nt: TGTGCCAGCAGGGATAGTCATAATTCACCCCTCCACTTT
d_gene: .; abundance: .; v_gene: TRBV9; j_gene: TRBJ2-7; CDR3aa: CASSVGVQGGEQYF; CDR3nt: TGTGCCAGCAGCGTAGGGGTACAGGGAGGGGAGCAGTACTTC
d_gene: TRBD2; abundance: .; v_gene: TRBV5-1; j_gene: TRBJ2-2; CDR3aa: CASSLASGKPNTGELFF; CDR3nt: TGCGCCAGCAGCTTGGCTAGCGGGAAACCGAACACCGGGGAGCTGTTTTTT
d_gene: .; abundance: .; v_gene: TRBV18; j_gene: TRBJ2-7; CDR3aa: CASSPTSTYEQYF; CDR3nt: TGTGCCAGCTCACCGACATCAACGTACGAGCAGTACTTC
d_gene: .; abundance: .; v_gene: TRBV18; j_gene: TRBJ2-7; CDR3aa: CASSPTLYEQYF; CDR3nt: TGTGCCAGCTCACCAACACTTTACGAGCAGTACTTC
d_gene: .; abundance: .; v_gene: TRBV7-3; j_gene: TRBJ2-7; CDR3aa: CASSLGGGTYEQYF; CDR3nt: TGTGCCAGCAGCTTAGGTGGCGGGACCTACGAGCAGTACTTC
d_gene: TRBD1; abundance: .; v_gene: TRBV28; j_gene: TRBJ2-3; CDR3aa: CASSHPDRADTQYF; CDR3nt: TGTGCCAGCAGTCACCCGGACAGGGCAGATACGCAGTATTTT
d_gene: .; abundance: .; v_gene: TRBV11-2; j_gene: TRBJ1-5; CDR3aa: CASSLDNHQPQHF; CDR3nt: TGTGCCAGCAGCTTAGACAACCATCAGCCCCAGCATTTT
d_gene: TRBD2; abundance: .; v_gene: TRBV4-1; j_gene: TRBJ2-5; CDR3aa: CASSHPGAGGPQETQYF; CDR3nt: TGCGCCAGCAGCCACCCGGGCGCGGGAGGCCCACAAGAGACCCAGTACTTC